This TCR beta chain was recorded in a study of cytomegalovirus exposure and HLA in healthy donors. General observations from the study: Equally common other TCR beta chains were less clonally expanded than HLA-associated ones, a later analysis found.

In the PCR, 60 Vbeta and 13 Jbeta primers were used. Libraries were prepared by immunoSEQ multiplex PCR; TCRdb keeps only in-frame clonotypes and omits some of them. This sample contains just over 150,000 clones. The CDR3 length is 16 residues. CDR1 is KGHSH, CDR2 LQKENI, per germline. V was clipped by 0 bases and J by 0 bases, with 12 bases between them. On this clone itself: The antigen is unknown.

Material: PBMCs. The chain carries TRBV18 and TRBJ2-7; perhaps TRBD1 as D (6 bases). This clonotype was obtained from a woman in her sixties in good health and CMV-seronegative. The CDR3 region is CASSPPSTGSSYEQYF. DNA of the CDR3: TGTGCCAGCTCACCACCGAGCACAGGGAGCTCCTACGAGCAGTACTTC. The variable domain in full, with the rest retrieved from reference TRBV18 and TRBJ2-7, is NAGVMQNPRHLVRRRGQEARLRCSPMKGHSHVYWYRQLPEEGLKFMVYLQKENIIDESGMPKERFSAEFPKEGPSILRIQQVVRGDSAAYFCASSPPSTGSSYEQYFGPGTRLTVT.